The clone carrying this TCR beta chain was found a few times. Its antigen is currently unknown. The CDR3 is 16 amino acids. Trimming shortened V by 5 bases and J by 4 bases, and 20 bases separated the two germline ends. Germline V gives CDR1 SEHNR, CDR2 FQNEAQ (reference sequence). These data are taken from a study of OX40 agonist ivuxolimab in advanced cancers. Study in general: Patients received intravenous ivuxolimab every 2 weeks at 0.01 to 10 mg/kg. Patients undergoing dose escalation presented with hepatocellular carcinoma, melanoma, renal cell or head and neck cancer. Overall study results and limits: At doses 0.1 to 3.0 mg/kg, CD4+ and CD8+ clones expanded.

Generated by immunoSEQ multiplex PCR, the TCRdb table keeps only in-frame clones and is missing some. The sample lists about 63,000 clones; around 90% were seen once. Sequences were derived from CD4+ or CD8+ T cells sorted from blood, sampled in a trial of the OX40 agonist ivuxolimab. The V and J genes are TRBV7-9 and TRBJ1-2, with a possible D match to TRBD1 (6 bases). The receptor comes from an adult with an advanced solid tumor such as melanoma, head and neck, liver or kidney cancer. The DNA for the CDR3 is TGTGCCAGCAGCCATACTAGCCGGGACATTAGCTATGGCTACACCTTC. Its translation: CASSHTSRDISYGYTF.